Listed below are T cell receptor beta chains from one sample, sequenced in a study of identical twins' blood T cells. Via MiXCR, TCRdb re-called the 5' RACE reads, giving one row per CDR3 protein. In the table there are 300,000 to 400,000 distinct CDR3 sequences, over 25% of which are singletons. The sample taken for sequencing was PBMCs. Every receptor here comes from a woman aged 18 to 55 in good health. The CDR3 runs from the conserved cysteine through the conserved F or W. The order of the fields is CDR3 protein, CDR3 DNA, V gene, clone size, D gene, J gene. The D gene is left open where the match is weak. Clone sizes are given selectively: once, few, many, or a class where the clone is expanded.

CDR3 protein: CASRGLAGVYEQFF; CDR3 DNA: TGTGCCAGCCGGGGACTAGCGGGAGTATATGAGCAGTTCTTC; V gene: TRBV21-1; clone size: -; D gene: -; J gene: TRBJ2-1
CDR3 protein: CASSSSGTTIYEQYF; CDR3 DNA: TGCGCCAGCAGTTCCTCCGGGACTACCATCTACGAGCAGTACTTC; V gene: TRBV5-1; clone size: -; D gene: TRBD2; J gene: TRBJ2-7
CDR3 protein: CSALNRLGFTEAFF; CDR3 DNA: TGCAGTGCTTTGAACAGGCTAGGATTCACTGAAGCTTTCTTT; V gene: TRBV20-1; clone size: -; D gene: -; J gene: TRBJ1-1
CDR3 protein: CSVVTRDRSLGEQYF; CDR3 DNA: TGCAGCGTTGTAACCAGGGACAGGAGTCTTGGGGAGCAGTACTTC; V gene: TRBV29-1; clone size: -; D gene: TRBD1; J gene: TRBJ2-7
CDR3 protein: CASSTTRGRDEQYF; CDR3 DNA: TGTGCCAGCAGTACAACCCGGGGGCGAGACGAGCAGTACTTC; V gene: TRBV12-3/TRBV12-4; clone size: few; D gene: -; J gene: TRBJ2-7
CDR3 protein: CSVRDLVSNTEAFF; CDR3 DNA: TGCAGTGTTAGAGATCTAGTGTCGAACACTGAAGCTTTCTTT; V gene: TRBV20-1; clone size: -; D gene: -; J gene: TRBJ1-1
CDR3 protein: CASSQGDYTQYF; CDR3 DNA: TGTGCCAGCAGCCAAGGTGACTATACGCAGTATTTT; V gene: TRBV14; clone size: few; D gene: -; J gene: TRBJ2-3
CDR3 protein: CASSFWGFDYGYTF; CDR3 DNA: TGCGCCAGCAGCTTTTGGGGGTTTGACTATGGCTACACCTTC; V gene: TRBV5-1; clone size: -; D gene: -; J gene: TRBJ1-2
CDR3 protein: CASSGPPSTDTQYF; CDR3 DNA: TGTGCCAGCAGCGGTCCCCCTAGCACAGATACGCAGTATTTT; V gene: TRBV13; clone size: few; D gene: -; J gene: TRBJ2-3
CDR3 protein: CASSLLAQADTQYF; CDR3 DNA: TGTGCCAGCAGTTTACTCGCACAAGCAGATACGCAGTATTTT; V gene: TRBV27; clone size: many; D gene: -; J gene: TRBJ2-3
CDR3 protein: CSARDRGNGYTF; CDR3 DNA: TGCAGTGCTAGAGACAGGGGGAATGGCTACACCTTC; V gene: TRBV20-1; clone size: -; D gene: TRBD1; J gene: TRBJ1-2
CDR3 protein: CASSHRQGTQYF; CDR3 DNA: TGCGCCAGCAGCCACAGACAGGGTACGCAGTATTTT; V gene: TRBV4-1; clone size: few; D gene: TRBD1; J gene: TRBJ2-3
CDR3 protein: CASSLAQNAYEQCF; CDR3 DNA: TGCGCCAGCAGCTTAGCCCAGAATGCCTACGAGCAGTGCTTC; V gene: TRBV11-2; clone size: -; D gene: -; J gene: TRBJ2-7
CDR3 protein: CSVAGQDTQYF; CDR3 DNA: TGCAGCGTGGCAGGGCAAGATACGCAGTATTTT; V gene: TRBV29-1; clone size: few; D gene: -; J gene: TRBJ2-3
CDR3 protein: CASSQVRDGNQPQHF; CDR3 DNA: TGCGCCAGCAGCCAAGTGAGGGACGGCAATCAGCCCCAGCATTTT; V gene: TRBV4-1; clone size: -; D gene: -; J gene: TRBJ1-5
CDR3 protein: CASSYGTEVPNYGYTF; CDR3 DNA: TGTGCCAGCAGCTACGGGACGGAGGTACCTAACTATGGCTACACCTTC; V gene: TRBV5-6; clone size: -; D gene: -; J gene: TRBJ1-2
CDR3 protein: CASSFPGGEQFF; CDR3 DNA: TGTGCCAGCAGCTTCCCAGGGGGAGAGCAGTTCTTC; V gene: TRBV11-2; clone size: -; D gene: TRBD1; J gene: TRBJ2-1
CDR3 protein: CSALGLYNEQFF; CDR3 DNA: TGCAGTGCCCTCGGACTATACAATGAGCAGTTCTTC; V gene: TRBV20-1; clone size: -; D gene: -; J gene: TRBJ2-1
CDR3 protein: CSVTLGHRNYGYTF; CDR3 DNA: TGCAGCGTTACCCTAGGGCACCGTAACTATGGCTACACCTTC; V gene: TRBV29-1; clone size: -; D gene: -; J gene: TRBJ1-2
CDR3 protein: CASSPGTGKTGELFF; CDR3 DNA: TGCGCCAGCAGCCCCGGGACAGGGAAGACCGGGGAGCTGTTTTTT; V gene: TRBV5-1; clone size: few; D gene: TRBD1; J gene: TRBJ2-2
CDR3 protein: CSALGPKRGNTEAFF; CDR3 DNA: TGCAGTGCCCTGGGGCCGAAACGGGGGAACACTGAAGCTTTCTTT; V gene: TRBV20-1; clone size: few; D gene: -; J gene: TRBJ1-1
CDR3 protein: CASSGQTDTKYF; CDR3 DNA: TGTGCCAGCAGCGGACAGACAGATACGAAGTATTTT; V gene: TRBV2; clone size: -; D gene: -; J gene: TRBJ2-3
CDR3 protein: CSAGMRGEGEQFF; CDR3 DNA: TGCAGCGCGGGGATGAGGGGGGAGGGTGAGCAGTTCTTC; V gene: TRBV29-1; clone size: -; D gene: -; J gene: TRBJ2-1
CDR3 protein: CATLTGAFRRNNEQFF; CDR3 DNA: TGTGCCACCCTTACTGGGGCGTTCCGGCGAAACAATGAGCAGTTCTTC; V gene: TRBV6-2/TRBV6-3; clone size: few; D gene: -; J gene: TRBJ2-1
CDR3 protein: CAISAQIVANYGYTF; CDR3 DNA: TGTGCCATCAGTGCCCAGATCGTCGCTAACTATGGCTACACCTTC; V gene: TRBV10-3; clone size: few; D gene: -; J gene: TRBJ1-2
CDR3 protein: CASSPGISGNTIYF; CDR3 DNA: TGTGCCAGCTCACCCGGTATCTCTGGAAACACCATATATTTT; V gene: TRBV18; clone size: -; D gene: -; J gene: TRBJ1-3
CDR3 protein: CAISESMGPGDNQPQHF; CDR3 DNA: TGTGCCATCAGTGAATCAATGGGGCCAGGGGACAATCAGCCCCAGCATTTT; V gene: TRBV10-3; clone size: -; D gene: -; J gene: TRBJ1-5
CDR3 protein: CASSPLTSGNYNEQFF; CDR3 DNA: TGTGCCAGCTCACCTCTCACTAGCGGAAACTACAATGAGCAGTTCTTC; V gene: TRBV18; clone size: -; D gene: TRBD2; J gene: TRBJ2-1
CDR3 protein: CAGSPSGRGYNEQFF; CDR3 DNA: TGTGCCGGCAGCCCGAGCGGGAGGGGCTACAATGAGCAGTTCTTC; V gene: TRBV3-1; clone size: -; D gene: TRBD2; J gene: TRBJ2-1
CDR3 protein: CSARTRETDTQYF; CDR3 DNA: TGCAGTGCTAGAACTAGGGAGACAGATACGCAGTATTTT; V gene: TRBV20-1; clone size: few; D gene: -; J gene: TRBJ2-3
CDR3 protein: CASRGGSGRFQPQHF; CDR3 DNA: TGTGCCAGCAGAGGTGGGAGCGGTCGTTTTCAGCCCCAGCATTTT; V gene: TRBV2; clone size: many; D gene: -; J gene: TRBJ1-5
CDR3 protein: CASSPGGTVYNEQFF; CDR3 DNA: TGTGCCAGCAGCCCCGGAGGGACAGTCTACAATGAGCAGTTCTTC; V gene: TRBV7-6; clone size: few; D gene: -; J gene: TRBJ2-1
CDR3 protein: CASSIAPLNTEAFF; CDR3 DNA: TGTGCCAGTAGTATCGCCCCTCTGAACACTGAAGCTTTCTTT; V gene: TRBV19; clone size: -; D gene: -; J gene: TRBJ1-1
CDR3 protein: CSAGHWDHGYTF; CDR3 DNA: TGCAGTGCTGGACATTGGGACCATGGCTACACCTTC; V gene: TRBV20-1; clone size: -; D gene: -; J gene: TRBJ1-2
CDR3 protein: CASSQGRDSTKETQYF; CDR3 DNA: TGCGCCAGCAGCCAGGGACGGGACTCCACGAAAGAGACCCAGTACTTC; V gene: TRBV4-3; clone size: few; D gene: -; J gene: TRBJ2-5
CDR3 protein: CASSTRGIGELFF; CDR3 DNA: TGTGCCAGCAGTACCAGGGGAATCGGGGAGCTGTTTTTT; V gene: TRBV6-5; clone size: -; D gene: -; J gene: TRBJ2-2
CDR3 protein: CSANVAGGSQETQYF; CDR3 DNA: TGCAGTGCAAACGTAGCGGGGGGGTCCCAAGAGACCCAGTACTTC; V gene: TRBV20-1; clone size: few; D gene: TRBD2; J gene: TRBJ2-5
CDR3 protein: CASSRDRREKLFF; CDR3 DNA: TGCGCCAGCAGCCGGGACAGAAGGGAAAAACTGTTTTTT; V gene: TRBV23-1; clone size: few; D gene: TRBD1; J gene: TRBJ1-4
CDR3 protein: CASSSGGGTDTQYF; CDR3 DNA: TGTGCCAGCAGCTCCGGGGGGGGCACAGATACGCAGTATTTT; V gene: TRBV3-1; clone size: few; D gene: TRBD2; J gene: TRBJ2-3
CDR3 protein: CASGTQGEVDGYTF; CDR3 DNA: TGTGCCAGCGGGACACAGGGAGAGGTCGATGGCTACACCTTC; V gene: TRBV12-3/TRBV12-4; clone size: -; D gene: -; J gene: TRBJ1-2
CDR3 protein: CSVGAGHGVAFF; CDR3 DNA: TGCAGCGTTGGAGCGGGGCACGGAGTAGCTTTCTTT; V gene: TRBV29-1; clone size: -; D gene: -; J gene: TRBJ1-1
CDR3 protein: CSVETTSSTDTQYF; CDR3 DNA: TGCAGCGTTGAGACCACCAGCAGCACAGATACGCAGTATTTT; V gene: TRBV29-1; clone size: -; D gene: -; J gene: TRBJ2-3
CDR3 protein: CASSLGPYGTNEKLFF; CDR3 DNA: TGCGCCAGCAGCTTGGGCCCCTACGGAACTAATGAAAAACTGTTTTTT; V gene: TRBV5-1; clone size: -; D gene: -; J gene: TRBJ1-4
CDR3 protein: CASETAWGYEQYF; CDR3 DNA: TGTGCCAGCGAGACGGCCTGGGGTTACGAGCAGTACTTC; V gene: TRBV2; clone size: few; D gene: -; J gene: TRBJ2-7
CDR3 protein: CASGQANLANEKLFF; CDR3 DNA: TGCGCCAGCGGCCAAGCGAACCTCGCTAATGAAAAACTGTTTTTT; V gene: TRBV4-3; clone size: -; D gene: -; J gene: TRBJ1-4
CDR3 protein: CASSRTSGENTGELFF; CDR3 DNA: TGTGCCAGCAGTAGGACTAGCGGGGAAAACACCGGGGAGCTGTTTTTT; V gene: TRBV2; clone size: few; D gene: TRBD2; J gene: TRBJ2-2
CDR3 protein: CASSSGDTSYEQYF; CDR3 DNA: TGTGCCAGCAGCTCGGGGGACACCTCCTACGAGCAGTACTTC; V gene: TRBV13; clone size: -; D gene: -; J gene: TRBJ2-7
CDR3 protein: CSARQRPGKVNTF; CDR3 DNA: TGCAGTGCTAGACAGAGGCCGGGGAAGGTAAACACCTTC; V gene: TRBV20-1; clone size: -; D gene: -; J gene: TRBJ1-2